A selection of T cell receptor beta chains follows, all from one sample in a study of blood T cell repertoires in COVID-19. Method: immunoSEQ multiplex PCR; TCRdb's copy keeps in-frame clones and lacks some. The sample records some 250,000 clones, about 80% being singletons. The sequenced material came from peripheral blood. These receptors came from a woman aged 80 or over with acute or convalescent COVID-19. Each CDR3 is given with its conserved first and last residue. The D gene is left open where the match is weak. Clone size appears in some rows only: once, few, many, or a class for an expanded clone.

J gene | clone size | CDR3 length | D gene | V gene | CDR3 protein | CDR3 DNA
TRBJ2-3 | NA | 15 | TRBD2 | TRBV25-1 | CASSEFSGGLDTQYF | TGTGCCAGCAGTGAATTTTCGGGGGGGCTAGATACGCAGTATTTT
TRBJ1-5 | NA | 14 | NA | TRBV2 | CASDTGGGNQPQHF | TGTGCCAGCGACACGGGGGGGGGCAATCAGCCCCAGCATTTT
TRBJ2-1 | NA | 15 | TRBD1 | TRBV4-1 | CASSQDGQGYNEQFF | TGCGCCAGCAGCCAAGACGGACAGGGGTACAATGAGCAGTTCTTC
TRBJ2-7 | NA | 16 | TRBD1 | TRBV6-5 | CASSYYRIRGPGEQYF | TGTGCCAGCAGTTACTACCGAATCAGGGGGCCAGGCGAGCAGTACTTC
TRBJ2-7 | NA | 13 | TRBD1 | TRBV29-1 | CSVGDRGRYEQYF | TGCAGCGTTGGGGACAGGGGACGCTACGAGCAGTACTTC
TRBJ2-7 | NA | 13 | TRBD1 | TRBV7-9 | CASSSTGASEQYF | TGTGCCAGCAGCTCTACAGGGGCATCAGAGCAGTACTTC
TRBJ2-7 | NA | 15 | TRBD1 | TRBV19 | CASSPSGQDTYEQYF | TGTGCCAGTAGCCCGTCGGGACAGGACACCTACGAGCAGTACTTC
TRBJ1-1 | few | 13 | NA | TRBV7-8 | CASSFGRAPEAFF | TGTGCCAGCAGCTTTGGCAGGGCCCCTGAAGCTTTCTTT
TRBJ1-2 | few | 11 | NA | TRBV29-1 | CSEGGPYGYTF | TGCAGCGAAGGAGGTCCCTATGGCTACACCTTC
TRBJ2-7 | NA | 14 | TRBD2 | TRBV27 | CASSLAGGGGEQYF | TGTGCCAGCAGTTTAGCGGGGGGTGGGGGCGAGCAGTACTTC
TRBJ2-1 | few | 15 | TRBD1 | TRBV3-1/TRBV3-2 | CASSPDGQGWNEQFF | TGTGCCAGCAGCCCCGATGGACAGGGTTGGAATGAGCAGTTCTTC
TRBJ1-2 | NA | 12 | TRBD1 | TRBV29-1 | CSVGTGGYGYTF | TGCAGCGTCGGGACAGGGGGTTATGGCTACACCTTC
TRBJ1-2 | NA | 14 | NA | TRBV11-2 | CASSFAGYSYGYTF | TGTGCCAGCAGTTTCGCAGGGTATTCTTATGGCTACACCTTC
TRBJ2-3 | NA | 13 | NA | TRBV3-1/TRBV3-2 | CASTPGDGDTQYF | TGTGCCAGCACCCCAGGGGATGGGGATACGCAGTATTTT
TRBJ2-6 | NA | 19 | TRBD1 | TRBV5-5 | CASSLVGQGPRSGANVLTF | TGTGCCAGCAGCTTGGTGGGACAGGGCCCCCGATCTGGGGCCAACGTCCTGACTTTC
TRBJ1-5 | NA | 14 | NA | TRBV27 | CASSLEGSNQPQHF | TGTGCCAGCAGTTTGGAGGGAAGCAATCAGCCCCAGCATTTT
TRBJ1-2 | NA | 14 | NA | TRBV3-1/TRBV3-2 | CASSQVQSATGYTF | TGTGCCAGCAGCCAAGTGCAAAGTGCTACTGGCTACACCTTC
TRBJ1-5 | NA | 16 | NA | TRBV6-2/TRBV6-3 | CASSKLGQGIGQPQHF | TGTGCCAGCAGTAAGTTAGGGCAGGGAATCGGTCAGCCCCAGCATTTT
TRBJ1-4 | NA | 14 | NA | TRBV5-1 | CASSLQGLNEKLFF | TGCGCCAGCAGCTTACAGGGCCTTAATGAAAAACTGTTTTTT
TRBJ1-2 | NA | 14 | NA | TRBV27 | CASRHPYSTYGYTF | TGTGCCAGCAGGCACCCATATTCGACATATGGCTACACCTTC
TRBJ1-6 | NA | 15 | NA | TRBV5-1 | CASSGGEAYNSPLHF | TGCGCCAGCAGCGGCGGGGAGGCCTATAATTCACCCCTCCACTTT
TRBJ1-5 | NA | 15 | NA | TRBV10-3 | CAISESWGDNQPQHF | TGTGCCATCAGTGAGTCGTGGGGAGACAATCAGCCCCAGCATTTT
TRBJ1-6 | NA | 16 | NA | TRBV4-1 | CASSQDLVQGIRPLHF | TGCGCCAGCAGCCAAGATCTTGTACAGGGAATTCGCCCCCTCCACTTT
TRBJ1-5 | once | 14 | TRBD1 | TRBV19 | CASNKDRGYQPQHF | TGTGCCAGTAACAAGGACAGGGGATATCAGCCCCAGCATTTT
TRBJ2-2 | NA | 15 | NA | TRBV7-9 | CASSRNFLEAGELFF | TGTGCCAGCAGCCGAAACTTCTTAGAGGCCGGGGAGCTGTTTTTT
TRBJ2-2 | NA | 15 | TRBD1 | TRBV6-5 | CASSRTGDNTGELFF | TGTGCCAGCAGCCGGACAGGGGATAACACCGGGGAGCTGTTTTTT
TRBJ2-1 | NA | 13 | NA | TRBV5-1 | CASSLDGKGEQFF | TGCGCCAGCAGCTTAGATGGAAAGGGGGAGCAGTTCTTC
TRBJ2-1 | NA | 16 | TRBD1 | TRBV18 | CASSLQGAKGPNEQFF | TGTGCCAGCTCACTACAGGGGGCGAAGGGCCCCAATGAGCAGTTCTTC
TRBJ2-2 | NA | 18 | TRBD1 | TRBV19 | CASSNEWSGQAPTGELFF | TGTGCCAGTAGTAATGAATGGTCGGGACAGGCCCCCACCGGGGAGCTGTTTTTT
TRBJ1-2 | NA | 15 | TRBD1 | TRBV18 | CASSPAGQTNYGYTF | TGTGCCAGCTCACCAGCGGGACAGACTAACTATGGCTACACCTTC